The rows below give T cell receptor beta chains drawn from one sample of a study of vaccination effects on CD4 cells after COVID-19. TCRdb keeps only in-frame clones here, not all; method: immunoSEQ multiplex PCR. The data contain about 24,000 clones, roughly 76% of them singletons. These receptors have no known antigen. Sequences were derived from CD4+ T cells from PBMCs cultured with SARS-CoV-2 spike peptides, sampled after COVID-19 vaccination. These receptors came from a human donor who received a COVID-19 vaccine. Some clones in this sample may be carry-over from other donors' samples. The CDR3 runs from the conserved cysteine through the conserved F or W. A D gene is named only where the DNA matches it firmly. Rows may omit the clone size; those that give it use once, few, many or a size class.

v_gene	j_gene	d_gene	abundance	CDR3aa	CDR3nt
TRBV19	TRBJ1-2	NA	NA	CASSITNYGYTF	TGTGCCAGTAGTATAACTAACTATGGCTACACCTTC
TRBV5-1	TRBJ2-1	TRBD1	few	CASSSGQENNEQFF	TGCGCCAGCAGCAGCGGACAGGAAAACAATGAGCAGTTCTTC
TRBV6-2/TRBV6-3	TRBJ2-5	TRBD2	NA	CASSNPYASGGAGTQYF	TGTGCCAGCAGTAACCCTTATGCTAGCGGGGGCGCGGGGACCCAGTACTTC
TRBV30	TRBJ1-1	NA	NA	CAWRGRLQAFF	TGTGCCTGGAGAGGGCGACTTCAGGCTTTCTTT
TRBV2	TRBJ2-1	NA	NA	CASIYGGRINEQFF	TGTGCCAGCATTTACGGGGGCCGGATCAATGAGCAGTTCTTC
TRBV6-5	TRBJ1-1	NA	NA	CASADGTVMNTEAFF	TGTGCCAGCGCTGATGGGACGGTCATGAACACTGAAGCTTTCTTT
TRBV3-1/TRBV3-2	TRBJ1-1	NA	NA	CASSPGPQVAFF	TGTGCCAGCAGCCCCGGCCCCCAGGTGGCTTTCTTT
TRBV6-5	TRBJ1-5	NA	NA	CASRGGYSNQPQHF	TGTGCCAGCAGAGGAGGGTATAGCAATCAGCCCCAGCATTTT
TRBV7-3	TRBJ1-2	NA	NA	CASSLTGGTANYGYTF	TGTGCCAGCAGCTTAACGGGGGGGACGGCTAACTATGGCTACACCTTC
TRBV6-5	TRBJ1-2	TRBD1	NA	CASSSATGIGYGYTF	TGTGCCAGCAGTTCCGCGACAGGGATCGGGTATGGCTACACCTTC
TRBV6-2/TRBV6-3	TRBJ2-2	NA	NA	CASSYGGLSTGELFF	TGTGCCAGCAGTTACGGGGGCTTGAGCACCGGGGAGCTGTTTTTT
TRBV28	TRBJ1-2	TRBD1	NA	CASTPWGQGGYGYTF	TGTGCCAGCACCCCGTGGGGACAGGGGGGTTATGGCTACACCTTC
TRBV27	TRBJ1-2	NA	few	CASRGNRAGYGYTF	TGTGCCAGCAGAGGAAACAGGGCGGGCTATGGCTACACCTTC
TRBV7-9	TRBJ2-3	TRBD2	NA	CASSPGTGGPGTQYF	TGTGCCAGCAGCCCAGGCACGGGGGGGCCGGGTACGCAGTATTTT
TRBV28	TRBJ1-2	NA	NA	CASSLAGLVYGYTF	TGTGCCAGCAGTTTGGCAGGTCTAGTGTATGGCTACACCTTC
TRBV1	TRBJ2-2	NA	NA	CTSSDTGTSGGPRFGELFF	TGCACCAGCAGCGATACCGGGACTAGCGGGGGCCCAAGGTTCGGGGAGCTGTTTTTT
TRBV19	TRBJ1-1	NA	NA	CASSLGQVPNTEAFF	TGTGCCAGTAGTCTCGGACAAGTCCCGAACACTGAAGCTTTCTTT
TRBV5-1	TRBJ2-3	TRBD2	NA	CASSERGLVVDTQYF	TGCGCCAGCAGCGAGCGGGGCCTTGTAGTTGATACGCAGTATTTT
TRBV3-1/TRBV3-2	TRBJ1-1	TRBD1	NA	CASSRGQVTEAFF	TGTGCCAGCAGCCGAGGACAGGTCACTGAAGCTTTCTTT
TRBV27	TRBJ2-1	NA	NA	CASSLSPGVVYNEQFF	TGTGCCAGCAGTTTGTCTCCAGGGGTGGTCTACAATGAGCAGTTCTTC
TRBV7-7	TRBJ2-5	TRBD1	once	CASSPQGAGETQYF	TGTGCCAGCAGCCCACAGGGGGCGGGGGAGACCCAGTACTTC
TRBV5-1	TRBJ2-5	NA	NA	CASTVSLAWETQYF	TGCGCCAGCACCGTTTCTCTCGCATGGGAGACCCAGTACTTC
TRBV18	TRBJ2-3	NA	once	CASSPPSTDTQYF	TGTGCCAGCTCTCCCCCTAGCACAGATACGCAGTATTTT
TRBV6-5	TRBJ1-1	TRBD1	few	CASSSVRQGSYTEAFF	TGTGCCAGCAGTTCCGTACGACAGGGTTCGTACACTGAAGCTTTCTTT
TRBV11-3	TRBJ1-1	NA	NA	CASSLFVNTEAFF	TGTGCCAGCAGCTTATTCGTAAACACTGAAGCTTTCTTT
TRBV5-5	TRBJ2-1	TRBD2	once	CASSTGPSGHNEQFF	TGTGCCAGCAGTACTGGGCCTAGCGGGCACAATGAGCAGTTCTTC
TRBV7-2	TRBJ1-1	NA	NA	CASSLLVFAGRTEAFF	TGTGCCAGCAGCTTGTTAGTTTTTGCAGGGCGGACTGAAGCTTTCTTT
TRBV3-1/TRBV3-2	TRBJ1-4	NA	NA	CASSRVGEKLFF	TGTGCCAGCAGCCGGGTGGGCGAAAAACTGTTTTTT
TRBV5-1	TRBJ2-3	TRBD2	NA	CASSSRAGADTQYF	TGCGCCAGCAGCTCCCGAGCGGGGGCGGATACGCAGTATTTT